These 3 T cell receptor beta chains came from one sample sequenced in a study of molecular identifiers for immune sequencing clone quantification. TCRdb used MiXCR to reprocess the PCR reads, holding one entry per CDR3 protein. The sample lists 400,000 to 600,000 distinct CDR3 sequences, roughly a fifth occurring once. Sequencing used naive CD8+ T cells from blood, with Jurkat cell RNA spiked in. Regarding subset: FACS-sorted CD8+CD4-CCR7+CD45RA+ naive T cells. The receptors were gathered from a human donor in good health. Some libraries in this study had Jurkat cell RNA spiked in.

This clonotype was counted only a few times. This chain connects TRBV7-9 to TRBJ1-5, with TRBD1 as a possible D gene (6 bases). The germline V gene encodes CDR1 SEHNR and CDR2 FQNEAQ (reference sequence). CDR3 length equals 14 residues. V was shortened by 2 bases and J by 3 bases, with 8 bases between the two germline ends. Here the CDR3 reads CASSLTGLNQPQHF. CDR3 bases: TGTGCCAGCAGCTTAACAGGGCTCAATCAGCCCCAGCATTTT. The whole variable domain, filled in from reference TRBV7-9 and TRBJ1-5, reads DTGVSQNPRHKITKRGQNVTFRCDPISEHNRLYWYRQTLGQGPEFLTYFQNEAQLEKSRLLSDRFSAERPKGSFSTLEIQRTEQGDSAMYLCASSLTGLNQPQHFGDGTRLSIL.

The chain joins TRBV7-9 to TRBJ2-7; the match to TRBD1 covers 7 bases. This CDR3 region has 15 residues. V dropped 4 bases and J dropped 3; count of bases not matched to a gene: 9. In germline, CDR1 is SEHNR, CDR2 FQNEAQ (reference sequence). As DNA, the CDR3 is TGTGCCAGCAGCTCTACAGGGGCCGACCTCTACGAGCAGTACTTC. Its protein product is CASSSTGADLYEQYF.

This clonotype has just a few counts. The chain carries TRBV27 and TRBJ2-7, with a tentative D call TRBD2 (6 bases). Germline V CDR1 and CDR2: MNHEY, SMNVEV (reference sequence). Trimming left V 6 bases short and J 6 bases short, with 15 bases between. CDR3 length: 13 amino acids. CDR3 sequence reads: CASRGLDYFEQYF. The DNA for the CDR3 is TGTGCCAGCAGGGGGCTGGACTATTTCGAGCAGTACTTC.